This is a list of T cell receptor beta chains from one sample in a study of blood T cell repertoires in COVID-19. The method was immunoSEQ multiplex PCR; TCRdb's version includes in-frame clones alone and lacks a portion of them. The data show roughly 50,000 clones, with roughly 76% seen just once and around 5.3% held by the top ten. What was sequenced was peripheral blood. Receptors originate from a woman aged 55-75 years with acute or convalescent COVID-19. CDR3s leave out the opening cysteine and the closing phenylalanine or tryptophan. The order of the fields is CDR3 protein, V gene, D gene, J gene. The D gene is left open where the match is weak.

ASSPGQGYGYT | TRBV10-2 | TRBD1 | TRBJ1-2
ASSLNSLAGSSYEQY | TRBV5-8 | TRBD2 | TRBJ2-7
ASSYGTSSYNEQF | TRBV21-1 | - | TRBJ2-1
ASSTGQGTDTQY | TRBV5-4 | TRBD1 | TRBJ2-3
ATPTGEGASGNTIY | TRBV7-9 | TRBD1 | TRBJ1-3
SVGGLGVHEQY | TRBV29-1 | TRBD2 | TRBJ2-7
ASQTKQGMGTDTQY | TRBV5-4 | TRBD1 | TRBJ2-3
ASSFGANTEAF | TRBV11-3 | - | TRBJ1-1
ASSSGQAYGYT | TRBV5-1 | TRBD1 | TRBJ1-2
ASSRDRGQTDTQY | TRBV18 | TRBD1 | TRBJ2-3
ASSPTSGGTDTQY | TRBV4-1 | TRBD2 | TRBJ2-3
SVDYPTESYGYT | TRBV29-1 | - | TRBJ1-2
ASSTGLSSYNEQF | TRBV7-6 | - | TRBJ2-1
ASSQSDGGLMF | TRBV4-1 | - | TRBJ1-4
ASSREGTEAF | TRBV12-3/TRBV12-4 | - | TRBJ1-1
ATSDLGPQGGPRLETQY | TRBV24-1 | - | TRBJ2-5
ASSQWTTNTEAF | TRBV3-1/TRBV3-2 | - | TRBJ1-1
ASSRAQGAYEQY | TRBV9 | TRBD1 | TRBJ2-7
AISEPGQGGSPLH | TRBV10-3 | TRBD1 | TRBJ1-6
ASSFRDSLQMNTEAF | TRBV18 | TRBD1 | TRBJ1-1
AITSGGGGNTIY | TRBV10-3 | - | TRBJ1-3
ASSLQGRANYGYT | TRBV27 | - | TRBJ1-2
ASRQGSQPQH | TRBV6-5 | - | TRBJ1-5
ASSPPSVRSYGYT | TRBV7-9 | - | TRBJ1-2
ASSEHGRGTDTQY | TRBV2 | - | TRBJ2-3
ASSAGQGRIGELF | TRBV5-8 | TRBD1 | TRBJ2-2
ASSQQGTYEQY | TRBV3-1/TRBV3-2 | - | TRBJ2-7
ASSLAYFGDTGELF | TRBV11-1 | - | TRBJ2-2
ASSYGTSGSYEQY | TRBV6-5 | TRBD2 | TRBJ2-7
ASSKGALGRGGYGYT | TRBV27 | TRBD1 | TRBJ1-2
ASSPAGPFYGYT | TRBV5-8 | - | TRBJ1-2
ASSLSGENIQY | TRBV7-2 | - | TRBJ2-4
ASSFGLQGEAYEQY | TRBV7-9 | TRBD1 | TRBJ2-7
ASSLAGGGEKLF | TRBV11-2 | TRBD1 | TRBJ1-4
ASSLGQHYNEQF | TRBV6-5 | TRBD1 | TRBJ2-1
ASSLQGTHEQF | TRBV5-1 | TRBD1 | TRBJ2-1
ASSYRQGLSGNTIY | TRBV6-5 | TRBD1 | TRBJ1-3
AISDPDTYYGYT | TRBV10-3 | - | TRBJ1-2
ASSPRTPDTQY | TRBV7-9 | - | TRBJ2-3
ATSDTGTGGRGTDTQY | TRBV24-1 | TRBD1 | TRBJ2-3
ASSPGQGLSYEQY | TRBV7-9 | TRBD1 | TRBJ2-7
ASSPGTSGETQY | TRBV5-1 | TRBD2 | TRBJ2-5
ASSSDLTSYNEQF | TRBV5-6 | - | TRBJ2-1
ATSDGTANTEAF | TRBV24-1 | TRBD1 | TRBJ1-1
ATTLGSSYNSPLH | TRBV24-1 | - | TRBJ1-6
ATSDGLAGVGNEQF | TRBV24-1 | TRBD2 | TRBJ2-1
ASSSWTGKNNEKLF | TRBV6-6 | TRBD1 | TRBJ1-4
ASSSQGWKLF | TRBV11-2 | - | TRBJ1-4
ASSVGGGRSEEF | TRBV28 | TRBD1 | TRBJ1-4
ASSLGGRASYNEQF | TRBV11-2 | TRBD2 | TRBJ2-1
ASSSDRLNSGNTIY | TRBV19 | - | TRBJ1-3
ASSFNPGGKETQY | TRBV11-2 | - | TRBJ2-5
ASSPKTGGNGYT | TRBV19 | TRBD1 | TRBJ1-2
ASSLGDREAGYT | TRBV5-1 | TRBD1 | TRBJ1-2
SVEGLAGRGTGELF | TRBV29-1 | TRBD2 | TRBJ2-2